The 6 T cell receptor beta chains listed next were all sequenced from one sample in a study of blood T cell repertoires in COVID-19. The data were produced by immunoSEQ multiplex PCR, yet TCRdb's version contains in-frame clones alone and is incomplete. Altogether about 170,000 clones are present, 82% being singletons, with the ten largest covering about 20%. The sequenced sample was peripheral blood. These TCRs come from a woman of 80 years or more with acute or convalescent COVID-19.

CDR3 residues: CASSYGTGNTEAFF. The CDR3 bases are TGTGCCAGCAGTTACGGGACAGGGAACACTGAAGCTTTCTTT. V usage is TRBV6-5 and J usage is TRBJ1-1, with 8 bases identical to TRBD1. The CDR3 spans 14 residues. The V segment lost 2 bases and the J segment 1 base; nucleotides outside the gene matches: 0. Germline CDR1 is MNHEY and CDR2 is SVGAGI.

This rearrangement joins TRBV29-1 to TRBJ1-2; D perhaps matches TRBD1 (6 bases). Germline V gives CDR1 SQVTM, CDR2 ANQGSEA. CDR3 length equals 12 residues. With 7 bases removed from V and 3 bases from J, the gap between germline ends came to 12 bases. CDR3 region: CSGYRVDYGYTF. CDR3 sequence (DNA): TGCAGCGGCTACAGGGTAGACTATGGCTACACCTTC.

The chain uses TRBV5-4 and TRBJ1-4; 7 bases line up with TRBD1. The germline V gene has CDR1 SGHNT and CDR2 YYREEE (reference sequence). The length of the CDR3 is 16 residues. Losses at the gene ends were 4 bases for V and 3 bases for J; bases not matched to a gene: 9. CDR3 sequence: CASSLSQGYANEKLFF. CDR3 DNA: TGTGCCAGCAGCCTATCACAGGGGTACGCTAATGAAAAACTGTTTTTT.

V and J are TRBV6-4 and TRBJ1-6, with no clear D. CDR1 and CDR2 from the germline V gene are MRHNA and SNTAGT. The CDR3 runs 15 residues. V was clipped by 0 bases and J by 10 bases, with 13 bases between them. The CDR3 spells CASSDSSGVGSPLHF. The CDR3 coding sequence is TGTGCCAGCAGTGACTCCTCGGGAGTTGGGTCACCCCTCCACTTT.

The gene calls are TRBV6-6 and TRBJ2-2; 7 nucleotides align to TRBD2. The CDR3 is 17 residues long. Germline V CDR1 and CDR2: MNHNY, SVGAGI (reference sequence). J gave up 6 bases and V 5 bases, and 15 bases lay outside the gene matches. The CDR3 reads CASSPGFFGGGAGELFF. CDR3 DNA: TGTGCCAGCAGTCCTGGCTTCTTCGGGGGAGGGGCCGGGGAGCTGTTTTTT.

This clone was counted ten times or more. V gene TRBV6-6 combines with J gene TRBJ1-1, with 7 bases fitting TRBD1. The CDR3 totals 17 residues. The V and J ends lost 5 bases and 1 base, in that order; junction bases with no gene match: 13. Germline V gene data show CDR1 as MNHNY and CDR2 as SVGAGI (reference sequence). The CDR3 here is CASSPPGTDFSNTEAFF. The CDR3 bases are TGTGCCAGCAGTCCGCCCGGGACAGACTTTTCGAACACTGAAGCTTTCTTT.